The 10 T cell receptor beta chains reported below all come from one sample, sequenced in a study of breast tumors, draining lymph nodes, adjacent tissues. MiXCR was run by TCRdb on the multiplex PCR reads, yielding one entry per CDR3 protein. The sample comprises fewer than 200,000 distinct CDR3 sequences, 33% of which are singletons, and about 3.9% rests with the top ten. The lymph nodes were axillary draining lymph nodes from breast cancer patients. Input material: axillary lymph node tissue. All receptors derive from a female donor with breast cancer. Some clones in this sample may be carry-over from other donors' samples.

This clonotype was detected ten times or more. This chain links TRBV10-3 with TRBJ2-3, with D possibly being TRBD1 (6 bases). The length of the CDR3 is 14 residues. Germline V gives CDR1 ENHRY, CDR2 SYGVKD. The V and J ends lost 10 bases and 3 bases respectively, with 17 bases between them. DNA of the CDR3: TGTGCCACCCAGGGGTGGGATGGGACAGATACGCAGTATTTT. The encoded protein is CATQGWDGTDTQYF.

The sample holds many counts of this clonotype. This rearrangement joins TRBV10-1 to TRBJ1-3; D is ambiguous. The CDR3 contains 11 residues. The V end was cut by 4 bases, the J end by 2 bases, with 0 bases between. Per the germline V gene, CDR1 is WNHNN and CDR2 is SYGVQD (reference sequence). The CDR3 sequence is CASSAGNTIYF. In DNA, the CDR3 is TGCGCCAGCAGTGCTGGAAACACCATATATTTT.

Note on this clonotype: A clone one base away is much larger, so this may be a read error. The rearrangement links TRBV6-1 to TRBJ2-2; the D is unclear. Germline values: CDR1 MNHNS, CDR2 SASEGT. The CDR3 sequence is 12 residues long. The CDR3 region has the DNA TGTGCCAGCAGTAGGCGGACCGAGGAGCTGTTTTTT. This translates into CASSRRTEELFF.

This clonotype occurred many times. The V call is TRBV30, the J call TRBJ2-7; either TRBD1 or TRBD2 may supply D (6 bases each). Germline V gives CDR1 GTSNPN, CDR2 SVGIG (reference sequence). The CDR3 sequence is 12 residues long. Trimming took 3 bases from V and 5 from J, leaving 11 bases between them. CDR3 region: CAWRGGPHEQYF. CDR3 nucleotides: TGTGCCTGGAGAGGGGGGCCCCACGAGCAGTACTTC.

This clonotype occurred many times. This sequence joins TRBV30 and TRBJ1-5; no clear D. V lost 0 bases and J 0 bases, leaving 9 bases between the germline ends. The CDR3 totals 15 residues. Germline V lookup: CDR1 GTSNPN, CDR2 SVGIG (reference sequence). The CDR3 DNA is TGTGCCTGGAGTGTGGCAGGCTATAGCAATCAGCCCCAGCATTTT. Protein product: CAWSVAGYSNQPQHF.

This clonotype was counted at least ten times. The J gene is TRBJ2-7, the V gene TRBV19; 7 bases are shared with TRBD2. The CDR3 has 15 amino acids. Germline V gene lookup returns CDR1 LNHDA and CDR2 SQIVND (reference sequence). The V segment lost 5 bases and the J segment 0 bases; nucleotides outside the gene matches: 7. The CDR3 protein is CASSASGMSSYEQYF. The CDR3 DNA follows: TGTGCCAGTAGTGCCAGCGGGATGAGCTCCTACGAGCAGTACTTC. Variable domain in full (rest from reference TRBV19 and TRBJ2-7): DGGITQSPKYLFRKEGQNVTLSCEQNLNHDAMYWYRQDPGQGLRLIYYSQIVNDFQKGDIAEGYSVSREKKESFPLTVTSAQKNPTAFYLCASSASGMSSYEQYFGPGTRLTVT.

This clonotype was counted between two and nine times. This could be a read error, since a much larger clone is one nucleotide away. The genes are TRBV5-1 and TRBJ2-2, with 10 bases matching TRBD1. Germline-derived CDR1 and CDR2 are SGHRS and YFSETQ. This CDR3 region has 19 residues. CDR3: CASSPPRETGGERTGELSF. Here the CDR3 DNA reads TGCGCCAGCAGCCCCCCGCGAGAGACAGGGGGCGAAAGGACCGGGGAGCTGTCTTTT.

This clonotype was observed many times. The chain links TRBV2 to TRBJ1-5; tentative D call: TRBD1 (5 bases). With 3 bases removed from V and 5 bases from J, the gap between germline ends came to 17 bases. The CDR3 is 16 amino acids. Germline V gene lookup returns CDR1 SNHLY and CDR2 FYNNEI. The CDR3 here is CASSDWTGPGDQPQHF. The CDR3, as DNA: TGTGCCAGCAGTGATTGGACGGGGCCGGGGGATCAGCCCCAGCATTTT.

Regarding this clonotype: Just one base apart from a much larger clone, this may be a read error. V and J are TRBV7-2 and TRBJ2-3, with TRBD2 as a possible D gene (7 bases). CDR3 size: 17 residues. From germline, CDR1 is SGHTA and CDR2 FQGNSA. CDR3 sequence reads: CASSLRGGADRTDPQYF. For the CDR3, the DNA is TGTGCCAGCAGCTTAAGGGGGGGGGCGGATCGCACAGATCCGCAGTATTTT.

At least ten counts were recorded for this clonotype. The chain recombines TRBV10-3 with TRBJ2-5; possibly TRBD2 for D (5 bases). This CDR3 is 13 amino acids long. V was trimmed by 4 bases and J by 3 bases, leaving 9 bases between them. CDR1 is ENHRY, CDR2 SYGVKD, per germline. CDR3 region: CAISGAEKETQYF. CDR3 nucleotide sequence: TGTGCCATCAGTGGAGCGGAAAAAGAGACCCAGTACTTC.